This TCR beta chain stems from a study of lymphopenia after photon versus proton radiotherapy (dated by TCRdb to between 2018 and 2021). Some background on the complete study: The immunological effects of photon versus proton radiation therapy were compared in patients with gastrointestinal tumors who developed high-grade lymphopenia. The study was designed to characterize how the impact on the immune system differs between the two radiation modalities. The 20 patients in the cohort had gastrointestinal tumors, were treated with either photon or proton therapy, and subsequently developed lymphopenia. What the research found in general, with its limitations: Once the lymphocyte count had reached its nadir, the repertoires of photon-treated patients showed oligoclonal expansion, particularly of CD8+ Temra cells, and this expansion drove the decline in diversity. Proton-treated patients stayed relatively stable during treatment, while photon-treated patients lost naive T cells and TCR diversity and gained effector/memory populations. Across the cohort, among patients who died, a greater drop in TCR diversity after the nadir was inversely correlated with overall survival time. The authors looked at the survival association only in patients who died, and they framed better survival with proton therapy as a possibility rather than a demonstrated result.

The germline V gene (reference sequence) provides CDR1 MNHEY and CDR2 SMNVEV. V trim: 2 bases; J trim: 6 bases; unmatched bases: 11. The CDR3 runs 16 residues from the cysteine to the phenylalanine. The entry retains the CDR3 DNA only, 48 bases that are in frame from base 1. In regard to this clone: What antigen it recognizes has not been identified. Per-base quality was not reported, and no clone a single base away is much larger than it.

Library preparation was by the immunoSEQ multiplex PCR assay. T cell repertoires were profiled with deep sequencing of rearranged TCR beta loci together with multiparametric flow cytometry. TCRdb obtained this table from immuneACCESS and retained in-frame rearrangements with V and J assigned. These tables miss some clones; where compared with another copy, unresolved V genes account for less than half of the shortfall, and the remainder is unexplained. This sample has around 59,000 clones in its table, and less than 85% of those were observed once. The ten top clones hold around 2.2% of the sample.

The sample was peripheral blood, taken from a patient treated with proton-based radiotherapy. The chain joins TRBV27 to TRBJ2-7, and TRBD2 aligns with 9 junction nucleotides. This receptor was identified in a man in his 60s with pancreatic cancer. The CDR3 is CASSLTLSGSLSEQYF. The DNA reads as follows: TGTGCCAGCAGTTTAACTCTTAGCGGGAGTTTATCCGAGCAGTACTTC.